This record concerns one T cell receptor beta chain sequence. The antigen remains undetermined. The data are from a study of T cell responses to AZD1222 COVID-19 vaccine. Only in-frame clones appear in the TCRdb table, and some are missing; sequencing was by immunoSEQ multiplex PCR. Of some 120,000 clones in the sample, around 87% are singletons; the top ten hold 3%. General study points: Spike-specific TCR breadth and depth went up after people got two AZD1222 doses. Just 6 or 7 AZD1222 recipients were seropositive at baseline. Repertoires were collected only later (after the peak T cell response had occurred).

The receptor was isolated from an adult who received the AZD1222 COVID-19 vaccine. Material: peripheral blood, obtained 28 days after the second AZD1222 dose.

The CDR3 protein is CASSQRGEQFF. The CDR3 coding sequence is TGTGCCAGCAGCCAGAGGGGTGAGCAGTTCTTC. The V call is TRBV5-5, the J call TRBJ2-1; D possibly matches TRBD1 or TRBD2 (5 bases each). Germline V lookup: CDR1 SGHKS, CDR2 YYEKEE (reference sequence). The length of the CDR3 is 11 residues. The V end lost 4 bases, the J end lost 9 bases, and 8 bases lay between the germline ends.